A single sample gave rise to the 10 T cell receptor beta chains below, sequenced in a study of T cell responses to AZD1222 COVID-19 vaccine. TCRdb keeps only in-frame clones here, not all; method: immunoSEQ multiplex PCR. The sample shows about 150,000 clones, 90% to 95% of them seen only once. The material was peripheral blood, obtained 28 days after the second AZD1222 dose. These receptors all come from an adult who received the AZD1222 COVID-19 vaccine.

The chain links TRBV18 to TRBJ1-6; D gene ambiguous. Trimming took 4 bases from V and 7 from J, leaving 14 bases between them. CDR1 and CDR2 (germline): KGHSH, LQKENI. The CDR3 has 15 amino acids. CDR3 region: CASSHDQPGNSPLHF. The CDR3, as DNA: TGTGCCAGCTCACACGACCAGCCTGGGAATTCACCCCTCCACTTT.

This rearrangement joins TRBV5-8 to TRBJ2-5; 7 bases agree with TRBD2. This CDR3 has 15 residues. CDR1 is SGHTS and CDR2 is YDEGEE in the germline V gene. The V gene end was trimmed by 0 bases and the J gene end by 5 bases; junction bases not matched to a gene: 7. The DNA for the CDR3 is TGTGCCAGCAGCTTGGAGCGGGGCCGATGGGAGACCCAGTACTTC. The encoded protein is CASSLERGRWETQYF.

V and J are TRBV7-8 and TRBJ2-3; D is undetermined. V was trimmed by 3 bases and J by 1 base, leaving 2 bases between them. Germline CDR1 and CDR2: SGHVS and FQNEAQ. This CDR3 has 12 amino acids. The CDR3: CASSFGTDTQYF. In DNA, the CDR3 is TGTGCCAGCAGCTTCGGCACAGATACGCAGTATTTT.

The V and J genes are TRBV6-2 or TRBV6-3 and TRBJ2-7, with D perhaps assigned TRBD1 or TRBD2 (5 bases each). The V gene's germline CDR1 is MNHEY and CDR2 SVGEGT. Trimming shortened V by 7 bases and J by 11 bases, and 24 bases separated the two germline ends. The CDR3 totals 14 residues. The CDR3 loop is CASNPSPPRDDKYF. The CDR3 nucleotides read TGTGCCAGCAACCCAAGCCCCCCTCGGGACGATAAGTACTTC.

The chain uses TRBV9 and TRBJ1-1; tentatively, D is TRBD1 (5 bases). CDR3 length: 14 residues. The ends were cut back, 4 bases at V and 0 bases at J, with 10 bases in the middle. The germline gives CDR1 SGDLS, CDR2 YYNGEE. The CDR3 spells CASSQDRLNTEAFF. The CDR3, as DNA: TGTGCCAGCAGCCAAGACAGATTGAACACTGAAGCTTTCTTT.

The chain employs TRBV5-1 and TRBJ1-2; 7 positions agree with TRBD1. The CDR3 extends over 15 amino acids. Germline V gene data show CDR1 as SGHRS and CDR2 as YFSETQ. V shed 2 bases and J 3 bases; nucleotides not matched to a gene: 7. The CDR3: CASSLGGVRHYGYTF. The CDR3 DNA follows: TGCGCCAGCAGCTTAGGGGGCGTCCGGCACTATGGCTACACCTTC.

The chain carries TRBV7-9 and TRBJ2-3, with 7 nucleotides matching TRBD1. The CDR3 is 15 residues long. V trimming: 8 bases; J trimming: 0 bases; junction bases outside the gene matches: 8. Germline V lookup: CDR1 SEHNR, CDR2 FQNEAQ (reference sequence). The CDR3 loop is CASQPSTGSTDTQYF. CDR3 nucleotides: TGTGCCAGCCAGCCCTCGACAGGGAGCACAGATACGCAGTATTTT.

This chain uses TRBV5-6 with TRBJ2-1; TRBD1 agrees at 7 bases. J gave up 3 bases and V 7 bases, and 7 bases lay outside the gene matches. This CDR3 has 14 amino acids. In germline, CDR1 is SGHDT, CDR2 YYEEEE. CDR3: CASHGTENYNEQFF. CDR3 DNA sequence: TGTGCCAGCCACGGGACAGAAAACTACAATGAGCAGTTCTTC.

This clone showed up just once. The rearrangement joins TRBV6-5 to TRBJ2-7; the match to TRBD1 covers 9 bases. The CDR3 sequence is 15 residues long. From germline, CDR1 is MNHEY and CDR2 SVGAGI. V dropped 4 bases and J dropped 4; count of bases not matched to a gene: 8. The chain's CDR3 is CASSSPGQGYYEQYF. In DNA form, the CDR3 reads TGTGCCAGCAGTTCTCCGGGACAGGGATATTACGAGCAGTACTTC.

The gene calls are TRBV19 and TRBJ1-4, with unresolved D. The germline V and J ends were trimmed by 3 bases and 8 bases, with 19 bases remaining between them. This CDR3 spans 16 amino acids. Germline V gives CDR1 LNHDA, CDR2 SQIVND (reference sequence). The CDR3 protein is CASSMFARVPSEKLFF. In nucleotides, the CDR3 is TGTGCCAGTAGTATGTTCGCCCGGGTCCCTAGCGAAAAACTGTTTTTT.